This T cell receptor beta chain was sequenced during a study of technical replicates of blood from a handful of donors. TCRdb's copy holds only in-frame clones and misses some; the assay was immunoSEQ multiplex PCR. The data hold tens of thousands of clones, with about 96% observed a single time. The germline gives CDR1 MNHEY, CDR2 SVGAGI. The germline V and J ends were trimmed by 4 bases and 0 bases, with 3 bases remaining between them. CDR3 size: 12 residues. The source of this sequence is a human donor in good health. This chain connects TRBV6-5 to TRBJ1-2; unclear D gene. Sequencing was done on a sample of T cells isolated from PBMCs. As DNA, the CDR3 is TGTGCCAGCAGTTCCACTAACTATGGCTACACCTTC. It yields the protein CASSSTNYGYTF.